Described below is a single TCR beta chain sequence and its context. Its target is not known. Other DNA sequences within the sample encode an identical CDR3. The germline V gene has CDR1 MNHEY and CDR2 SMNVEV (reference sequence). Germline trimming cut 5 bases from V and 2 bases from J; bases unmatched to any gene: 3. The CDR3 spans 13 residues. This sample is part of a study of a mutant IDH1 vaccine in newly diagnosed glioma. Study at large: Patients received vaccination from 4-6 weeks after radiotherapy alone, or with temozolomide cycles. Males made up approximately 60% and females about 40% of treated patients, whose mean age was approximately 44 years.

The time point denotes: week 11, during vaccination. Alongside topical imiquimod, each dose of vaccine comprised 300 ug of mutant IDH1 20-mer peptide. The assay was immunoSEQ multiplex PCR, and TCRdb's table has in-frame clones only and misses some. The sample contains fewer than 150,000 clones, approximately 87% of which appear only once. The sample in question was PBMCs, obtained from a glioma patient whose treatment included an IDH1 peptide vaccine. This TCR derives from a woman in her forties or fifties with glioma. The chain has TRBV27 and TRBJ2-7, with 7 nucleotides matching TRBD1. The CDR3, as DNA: TGTGCCAGCAGTCCCGGACAGGCCTACGAGCAGTACTTC. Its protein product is CASSPGQAYEQYF.